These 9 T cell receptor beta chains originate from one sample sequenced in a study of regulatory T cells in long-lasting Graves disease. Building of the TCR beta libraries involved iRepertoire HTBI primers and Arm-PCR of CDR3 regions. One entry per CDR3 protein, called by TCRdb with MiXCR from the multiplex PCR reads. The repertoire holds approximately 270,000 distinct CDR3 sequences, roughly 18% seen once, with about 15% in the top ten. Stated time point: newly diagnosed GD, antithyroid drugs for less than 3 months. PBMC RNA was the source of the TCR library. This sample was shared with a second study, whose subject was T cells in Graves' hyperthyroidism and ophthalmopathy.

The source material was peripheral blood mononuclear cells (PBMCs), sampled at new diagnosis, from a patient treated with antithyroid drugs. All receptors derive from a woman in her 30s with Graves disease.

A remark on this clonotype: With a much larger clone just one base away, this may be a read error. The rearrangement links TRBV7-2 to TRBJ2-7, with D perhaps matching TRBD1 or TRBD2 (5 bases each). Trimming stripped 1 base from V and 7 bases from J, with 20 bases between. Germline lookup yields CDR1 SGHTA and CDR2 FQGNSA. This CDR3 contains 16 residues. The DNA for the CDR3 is TGTGCCAGCAGCTTAGTTGGTGGGGACGGATATGGAGAGCAGTACTTC. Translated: CASSLVGGDGYGEQYF. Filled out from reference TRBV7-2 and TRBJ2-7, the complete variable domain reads GAGVSQSPSNKVTEKGKDVELRCDPISGHTALYWYRQSLGQGLEFLIYFQGNSAPDKSGLPSDRFSAERTGGSVSTLTIQRTQQEDSAVYLCASSLVGGDGYGEQYFGPGTRLTVT.

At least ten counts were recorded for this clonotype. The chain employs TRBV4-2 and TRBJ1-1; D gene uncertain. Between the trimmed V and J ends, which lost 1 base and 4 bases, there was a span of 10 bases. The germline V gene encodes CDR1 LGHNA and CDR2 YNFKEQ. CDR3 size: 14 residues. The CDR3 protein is CASSQVRGFTEAFF. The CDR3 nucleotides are TGTGCCAGCAGCCAAGTCCGGGGTTTCACTGAAGCTTTCTTT.

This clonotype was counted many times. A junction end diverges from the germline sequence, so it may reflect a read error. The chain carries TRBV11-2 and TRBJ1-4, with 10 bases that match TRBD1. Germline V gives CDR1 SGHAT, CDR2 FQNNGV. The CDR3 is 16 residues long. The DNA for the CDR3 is TGTGCCAGCAGCTCGGGAGACAGGGGGCCTAACGAAAAACTGTTTTTT. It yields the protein CASSSGDRGPNEKLFF.

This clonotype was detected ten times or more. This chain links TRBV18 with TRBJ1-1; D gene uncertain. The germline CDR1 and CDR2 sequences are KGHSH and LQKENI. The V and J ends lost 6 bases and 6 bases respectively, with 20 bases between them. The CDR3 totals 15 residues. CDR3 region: CASSPSAAAAAEAFF. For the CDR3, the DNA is TGTGCCAGCTCCCCCTCCGCGGCCGCCGCCGCTGAAGCTTTCTTT.

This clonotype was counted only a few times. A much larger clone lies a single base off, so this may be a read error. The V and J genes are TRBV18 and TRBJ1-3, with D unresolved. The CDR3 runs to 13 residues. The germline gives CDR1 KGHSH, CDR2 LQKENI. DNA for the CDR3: TGTGCCAGCTCATCTAGTACTGGAAACGCCATATATTTT. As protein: CASSSSTGNAIYF.

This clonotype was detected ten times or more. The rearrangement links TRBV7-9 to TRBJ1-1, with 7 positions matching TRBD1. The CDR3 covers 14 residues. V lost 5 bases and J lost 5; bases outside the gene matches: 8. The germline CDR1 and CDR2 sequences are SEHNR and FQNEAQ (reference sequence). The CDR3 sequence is CASSTQGRVTEAFF. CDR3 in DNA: TGTGCCAGCAGCACACAGGGGCGGGTTACTGAAGCTTTCTTT.

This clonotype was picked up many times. CDR3 loop: CASSQHQPQHF. The CDR3 DNA sequence: TGTGCCAGCAGCCAACATCAGCCCCAGCATTTT. The V gene is TRBV12-3 or TRBV12-4, the J gene TRBJ1-5; D ambiguous. V was clipped by 6 bases and J by 5 bases, with 5 bases between them. This CDR3 comprises 11 residues.

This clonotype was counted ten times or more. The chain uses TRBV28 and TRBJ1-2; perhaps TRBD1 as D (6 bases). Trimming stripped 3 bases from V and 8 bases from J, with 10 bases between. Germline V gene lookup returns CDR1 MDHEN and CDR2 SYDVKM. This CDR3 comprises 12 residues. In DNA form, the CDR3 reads TGTGCCAGCAGTTTTCAGGGGTTGGGCTACACCTTC. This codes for CASSFQGLGYTF.

CDR3 residues: CASNHPLPSTDTQYF. The CDR3 DNA reads as TGTGCCAGCAACCACCCTCTACCTAGCACAGATACGCAGTATTTT. This chain joins TRBV2 and TRBJ2-3; D is ambiguous. The germline V gene encodes CDR1 SNHLY and CDR2 FYNNEI. The CDR3 loop spans 15 amino acids. Trimming removed 7 bases at V and 0 bases at J, with 14 bases between.